A selection of T cell receptor beta chains follows, all from one sample in a study of CD8 T cells in ankylosing spondylitis. TCRdb re-called the 5' RACE reads through MiXCR, storing one row per CDR3 protein. The sample yields 15,000 to 20,000 distinct CDR3 sequences, approximately 8% seen once. The specimen sequenced was blood. The origin of the receptors is a male donor with ankylosing spondylitis or in good health (not recorded which). Each CDR3 is given with its conserved first and last residue. Fields, in order: V gene, D gene, clone size, J gene, CDR3 protein, CDR3 DNA. A D gene is named only where the DNA matches it firmly. Size tells how often a clone was seen (once, few, many) or the class of an expanded clone, and some rows leave it out.

TRBV5-1	.	many	TRBJ2-1	CASSFGAGRAEQFF	TGCGCCAGCAGCTTCGGGGCGGGACGAGCTGAGCAGTTCTTC
TRBV9	.	many	TRBJ2-6	CASSGESSGANVLTF	TGTGCCAGCAGCGGTGAGAGCTCTGGGGCCAACGTCCTGACTTTC
TRBV7-9	TRBD1	.	TRBJ1-1	CASSMTGGWTEAFF	TGTGCCAGCAGCATGACAGGGGGATGGACTGAAGCTTTCTTT
TRBV7-7	.	.	TRBJ1-1	CASSLNRNTEAFF	TGTGCTAGCAGCTTAAACAGGAACACTGAAGCTTTCTTT
TRBV25-1	.	many	TRBJ1-6	CASSESGTRNSPLHF	TGTGCCAGCAGTGAGTCAGGGACTCGAAATTCACCCCTCCACTTT
TRBV9	.	few	TRBJ2-3	CASSVGGSSTDTQYF	TGTGCCAGCAGCGTCGGGGGTTCAAGCACAGATACGCAGTATTTT
TRBV6-6	TRBD1	.	TRBJ2-1	CASSSLRGHNEQFF	TGTGCCAGCAGCTCCCTGAGGGGGCACAATGAGCAGTTCTTC
TRBV5-1	TRBD1	many	TRBJ1-2	CASSHGQGGGYTF	TGCGCCAGCAGCCACGGACAGGGGGGCGGCTACACCTTC
TRBV20-1	.	few	TRBJ1-1	CSVTGRGLNTEAFF	TGCAGCGTTACCGGGCGGGGTTTGAACACTGAAGCTTTCTTT
TRBV5-1	.	many	TRBJ1-5	CASSLVGNSNQPQHF	TGCGCCAGCAGCTTGGTCGGTAATAGCAATCAGCCCCAGCATTTT
TRBV5-1	TRBD1	many	TRBJ1-1	CASSVDRGSRMNTEAFF	TGCGCCAGCAGCGTTGACAGGGGGTCCAGAATGAACACTGAAGCTTTCTTT
TRBV20-1	.	many	TRBJ2-1	CSARGGMPSYNEQFF	TGCAGTGCTAGAGGAGGAATGCCTTCCTACAATGAGCAGTTCTTC
TRBV10-3	.	many	TRBJ1-3	CAISDQGFDTIYF	TGTGCCATCAGTGACCAGGGGTTTGACACCATATATTTT
TRBV13	TRBD1	many	TRBJ2-3	CASSLRDRVVDTQYF	TGTGCCAGCAGCTTACGGGACAGGGTGGTAGATACGCAGTATTTT
TRBV29-1	TRBD2	few	TRBJ2-7	CSVRTSGGTYEQYF	TGCAGCGTTCGGACTAGCGGGGGGACCTACGAGCAGTACTTC
TRBV7-2	.	many	TRBJ2-7	CASSSDLLSYEQYF	TGTGCCAGCAGCTCGGACCTACTTTCCTACGAGCAGTACTTC
TRBV7-2	.	.	TRBJ2-1	CASSLGSGTGINEQFF	TGTGCCAGCAGCTTAGGATCGGGCACAGGAATCAATGAGCAGTTCTTC
TRBV7-2	.	many	TRBJ2-7	CASSLDTGSPYF	TGTGCCAGCAGCTTAGACACCGGGAGTCCGTACTTC
TRBV5-1	.	few	TRBJ1-1	CASSFSGDNTEAFF	TGCGCCAGCAGCTTTTCAGGGGATAACACTGAAGCTTTCTTT
TRBV7-2	.	many	TRBJ2-4	CASSLAATRSKNIQYF	TGTGCCAGCAGCTTAGCCGCGACTAGATCCAAAAACATTCAGTACTTC
TRBV20-1	.	.	TRBJ2-2	CSARVRGAYTGELFF	TGCAGTGCTAGAGTGAGGGGGGCGTACACCGGGGAGCTGTTTTTT
TRBV15	.	many	TRBJ2-7	CATSRGRPPEQYF	TGTGCCACCAGCAGGGGACGGCCCCCCGAGCAGTACTTC
TRBV7-2	.	many	TRBJ2-7	CASSLAGRASYEQYF	TGTGCCAGCAGCTTAGCGGGGCGGGCCTCCTACGAGCAGTACTTC
TRBV20-1	.	many	TRBJ2-7	CSASPTPREQYF	TGCAGTGCTAGCCCCACTCCAAGGGAGCAGTACTTC
TRBV7-9	.	few	TRBJ1-1	CASSRGWAEAFF	TGTGCCAGCAGCCGAGGTTGGGCTGAAGCTTTCTTT
TRBV20-1	TRBD2	many	TRBJ2-1	CSASSAGGDNEQFF	TGCAGTGCTAGTAGTGCGGGGGGAGACAATGAGCAGTTCTTC
TRBV3-1	.	many	TRBJ2-5	CASSPPSSGLEETQYF	TGTGCCAGCAGCCCTCCCTCCTCAGGACTGGAAGAGACCCAGTACTTC
TRBV9	TRBD1	.	TRBJ2-1	CASSVAGQGSYNEQFF	TGTGCCAGCAGCGTAGCGGGACAGGGCTCCTACAATGAGCAGTTCTTC
TRBV28	.	many	TRBJ2-5	CASSSPGTLKETQYF	TGTGCCAGCAGTTCTCCCGGGACATTGAAAGAGACCCAGTACTTC
TRBV30	.	.	TRBJ1-1	CAWRRALGMNTEAFF	TGTGCCTGGAGACGCGCCCTTGGAATGAACACTGAAGCTTTCTTT
TRBV3-1	.	many	TRBJ2-7	CASSQRVSVVHEQYF	TGTGCCAGCAGCCAGAGGGTATCAGTGGTACACGAGCAGTACTTC
TRBV21-1	.	many	TRBJ1-4	CASRGVYNEKLFF	TGTGCCAGCAGGGGGGTGTACAATGAAAAACTGTTTTTT
TRBV28	.	many	TRBJ1-5	CASSLTGGSNQPQHF	TGTGCCAGCAGTTTAACAGGAGGGAGCAATCAGCCCCAGCATTTT
TRBV6-6	.	few	TRBJ1-1	CASSYKGGTEAFF	TGTGCCAGCAGTTACAAAGGCGGCACTGAAGCTTTCTTT
TRBV20-1	.	few	TRBJ2-6	CSARQGSGANVLTF	TGCAGTGCTAGACAGGGGTCCGGGGCCAACGTCCTGACTTTC
TRBV3-1	TRBD2	many	TRBJ2-5	CASERGTTHETQYF	TGTGCCAGCGAAAGAGGGACTACACATGAGACCCAGTACTTC
TRBV28	.	few	TRBJ2-7	CASSTSLTLTDYEQYF	TGTGCCAGCAGTACTAGCCTCACGTTGACTGACTACGAGCAGTACTTC
TRBV28	TRBD1	many	TRBJ2-5	CASSRQGRKETQYF	TGTGCCAGCAGTCGACAGGGGAGGAAAGAGACCCAGTACTTC
TRBV7-2	.	many	TRBJ2-7	CASSYYYEQYF	TGTGCCAGCAGCTACTACTACGAGCAGTACTTC
TRBV30	.	.	TRBJ1-6	CAWSVTFWDNSPLHF	TGTGCCTGGAGTGTCACGTTCTGGGATAATTCACCCCTCCACTTT
TRBV7-3	.	few	TRBJ2-1	CASSLFVNNEQFF	TGTGCCAGCAGCTTATTTGTGAACAATGAGCAGTTCTTC
TRBV20-1	.	.	TRBJ2-3	CSARVGAGTDTQYF	TGCAGTGCTAGAGTAGGGGCCGGCACAGATACGCAGTATTTT
TRBV5-1	.	many	TRBJ2-5	CASSLGAQETQYF	TGCGCCAGCAGCTTGGGGGCCCAAGAGACCCAGTACTTC
TRBV7-2	.	many	TRBJ2-7	CASSFQGGSYEQYF	TGTGCCAGCAGTTTTCAGGGGGGGTCCTACGAGCAGTACTTC
TRBV12-3/TRBV12-4	TRBD2	many	TRBJ2-2	CASTTGTINTGELFF	TGTGCCAGCACTACCGGGACTATTAACACCGGGGAGCTGTTTTTT
TRBV6-2/TRBV6-3	.	many	TRBJ1-1	CASSLRQRGDTEAFF	TGTGCCAGCAGCCTTCGACAGAGGGGTGACACTGAAGCTTTCTTT
TRBV6-5	.	many	TRBJ1-1	CASSRPPDTGGEAFF	TGTGCCAGCAGTCGACCTCCGGACACGGGAGGGGAAGCTTTCTTT
TRBV28	.	few	TRBJ2-5	CASSFQLWETQYF	TGTGCCAGCAGTTTTCAGCTGTGGGAGACCCAGTACTTC
TRBV7-2	.	many	TRBJ2-7	CASSKDGRFYEQYF	TGTGCCAGCAGCAAAGATGGGAGGTTCTACGAGCAGTACTTC
TRBV20-1	.	many	TRBJ1-5	CSASWGGSYNQPQHF	TGCAGTGCTAGTTGGGGGGGAAGTTACAATCAGCCCCAGCATTTT
TRBV20-1	.	many	TRBJ2-2	CSASSLEGSTGELFF	TGCAGTGCTAGTAGTCTAGAAGGGTCCACCGGGGAGCTGTTTTTT